These 17 T cell receptor beta chains came from one sample sequenced in a study of cytomegalovirus exposure and HLA in healthy donors (dated by TCRdb to 2015 to 2018). The library was made by the immunoSEQ multiplex PCR assay. A mixture of 60 forward primers for TCR Vbeta segments and 13 reverse primers for TCR Jbeta segments was used in the multiplex PCR. TCRdb mirrors the immuneACCESS table, restricted to in-frame sequences. Some clones are absent from its copies; in checked studies, under half trace to an unresolved V gene, and the reason for the others is unknown. Within this sample are about 190,000 clones, with more than 65% of them counted one time only. The ten largest clones take up approximately 3.1% of the sample. The sample taken for sequencing was PBMCs. The receptor source for this set is a woman in her thirties in good health and CMV-seropositive.

CDR3 protein: CASRPTGSSGNTIYF. The CDR3 bases are TGTGCCAGCCGCCCGACAGGTTCCTCTGGAAACACCATATATTTT. This rearrangement joins TRBV27 to TRBJ1-3, with a possible D match to TRBD1 (6 bases). V was trimmed by 8 bases and J by 0 bases, leaving 14 bases between them. CDR1 and CDR2 from the germline V gene are MNHEY and SMNVEV (reference sequence). The CDR3 consists of 15 residues.

The CDR3 loop is CASSWGASGNNEQFF. As DNA, the CDR3 is TGTGCCAGCAGCTGGGGGGCTAGCGGGAATAATGAGCAGTTCTTC. The chain links TRBV7-6 to TRBJ2-1, with 9 bases lining up with TRBD2. J was trimmed by 7 bases and V by 4 bases; bases with no gene match: 8. The CDR3 is 15 residues long. Germline V gene data show CDR1 as SGHVS and CDR2 as FNYEAQ.

V gene TRBV10-2 combines with J gene TRBJ2-7; 7 bases map to TRBD1. There are 15 residues in the CDR3. The germline V gene has CDR1 WSHSY and CDR2 SAAADI. Germline trimming cut 4 bases from V and 3 bases from J; bases unmatched to any gene: 9. The CDR3 nucleotides are TGCGCCAGCAGTGTTCAGACAGGGATTTACTACGAGCAGTACTTC. Translating gives CASSVQTGIYYEQYF.

The rearrangement joins TRBV25-1 to TRBJ2-5; 12 positions match TRBD2. This CDR3 contains 18 residues. Germline CDR1 is MGHDK and CDR2 is SYGVNS. Trimming at V came to 8 bases and at J to 8 bases, leaving 21 bases not matched to a gene. CDR3 sequence (DNA): TGTGCCAGCTCGACTAGCGGGAGATCCTTGGGCAGGCGGGAAACCCAGTACTTC. This codes for CASSTSGRSLGRRETQYF.

This clone showed up just a few times. V and J are TRBV29-1 and TRBJ1-3, with TRBD1 matching 7 bases. This CDR3 comprises 15 residues. The junction had 10 bases not matched to a gene; V was cut back by 0 bases and J by 8 bases. Germline V lookup: CDR1 SQVTM, CDR2 ANQGSEA. CDR3 sequence: CSVEDQGRGIDTIYF. CDR3 DNA sequence: TGCAGCGTTGAAGATCAAGGCAGGGGGATCGACACCATATATTTT.

This clone was observed once. V gene TRBV27 combines with J gene TRBJ2-3, with 11 bases that match TRBD2. The CDR3 loop spans 17 amino acids. The trim removed 4 bases at V and 1 base at J, leaving 7 bases unmatched. Looked up from germline, CDR1 is MNHEY and CDR2 is SMNVEV (reference sequence). CDR3: CASSSLLLAGGTDTQYF. In nucleotides, the CDR3 is TGTGCCAGCAGTTCCCTCCTACTAGCGGGGGGCACAGATACGCAGTATTTT.

V usage is TRBV5-5 and J usage is TRBJ2-2, with 12 bases lining up with TRBD2. Trimming cost V 2 bases and J 2 bases; bases outside gene matches: 4. This CDR3 spans 17 amino acids. Germline V lookup: CDR1 SGHKS, CDR2 YYEKEE (reference sequence). The CDR3 loop reads CASSFGLAGPNTGELFF. The CDR3 DNA is TGTGCCAGCAGCTTCGGACTAGCGGGACCCAACACCGGGGAGCTGTTTTTT.

The chain has TRBV11-2 and TRBJ2-1; TRBD2 matches at 8 bases. The germline V gene encodes CDR1 SGHAT and CDR2 FQNNGV. This CDR3 is 17 amino acids long. The trim removed 6 bases at V and 1 base at J, leaving 11 bases unmatched. The chain's CDR3 is CASSSRGGGRSYNEQFF. The CDR3 DNA is TGTGCCAGCAGTTCTCGGGGGGGAGGGAGATCCTACAATGAGCAGTTCTTC.

The J gene is TRBJ2-2, the V gene TRBV28, with D uncertain. V dropped 0 bases and J dropped 3 bases, with 8 bases sitting between them. CDR1 is MDHEN and CDR2 is SYDVKM in the germline V gene. There are 15 residues in the CDR3. The CDR3 nucleotides are TGTGCCAGCAGTTTATGGCCAGGCGACACCGGGGAGCTGTTTTTT. Translating gives CASSLWPGDTGELFF.

The J gene is TRBJ2-3, the V gene TRBV10-3; no clear D gene. CDR3 size: 12 residues. Germline CDR1 is ENHRY and CDR2 is SYGVKD. Trimming took off 0 bases at V and 5 bases at J, with 3 bases between the two ends. The CDR3 DNA sequence: TGTGCCATCAGTGAGTCGAGAGATACGCAGTATTTT. As protein: CAISESRDTQYF.

V gene TRBV6-1 combines with J gene TRBJ2-7, with 9 bases aligning to TRBD1. The CDR3 consists of 18 residues. In germline, CDR1 is MNHNS, CDR2 SASEGT. The J segment lost 4 bases and the V segment lost 4 bases, leaving 17 bases of the junction unmatched. The CDR3 coding sequence is TGTGCCAGCAGTGTTAGTTCCGGACAGGGGCTTAGGACGTACGAGCAGTACTTC. Translation gives CASSVSSGQGLRTYEQYF.

The CDR3 region is CASSLLGRGGEKLFF. CDR3 in DNA: TGTGCCAGCAGTTTATTGGGCAGAGGGGGTGAAAAACTGTTTTTT. The chain joins TRBV27 to TRBJ1-4, with D perhaps matching TRBD1 (6 bases). CDR1 and CDR2 from the germline V gene are MNHEY and SMNVEV (reference sequence). The V and J ends lost 1 base and 7 bases respectively, with 13 bases between them. The CDR3 has 15 amino acids.

This chain connects TRBV28 to TRBJ2-7, with a weak D call TRBD2 (6 bases). Trimming removed 4 bases from V and 2 bases from J, with 15 bases in between. Germline V lookup: CDR1 MDHEN, CDR2 SYDVKM. This CDR3 is built from 15 residues. CDR3 nucleotide sequence: TGTGCCAGCAGTTCGGGGCTGCGGGATACCTACGAGCAGTACTTC. Amino acid sequence: CASSSGLRDTYEQYF.

This clone was counted a few times. The chain uses TRBV19 and TRBJ1-5, with 10 bases aligning to TRBD1. The CDR3 has 16 residues. J was trimmed by 7 bases and V by 1 base; bases with no gene match: 7. Germline CDR1 is LNHDA and CDR2 is SQIVND (reference sequence). The CDR3: CASSIGSGTGEQPQHF. The CDR3 DNA is TGTGCCAGTAGTATAGGGTCCGGGACAGGGGAGCAGCCCCAGCATTTT.

The chain employs TRBV28 and TRBJ2-7; 7 bases line up with TRBD1. V shed 6 bases and J 4 bases; nucleotides not matched to a gene: 9. The germline V gene encodes CDR1 MDHEN and CDR2 SYDVKM. The CDR3 has 14 amino acids. CDR3 DNA: TGTGCCAGCAGCCCCGGGACAGATCGATACGAGCAGTACTTC. Translating gives CASSPGTDRYEQYF.

The chain employs TRBV28 and TRBJ1-1; TRBD1 might be the D (6 bases). Germline-derived CDR1 and CDR2 are MDHEN and SYDVKM. Between the trimmed V and J ends, which lost 7 bases and 11 bases, there was a span of 26 bases. This CDR3 region has 15 residues. The CDR3 coding sequence is TGTGCCAGCACCACGTCCGGGACACCGGGATTAGGGGCTTTCTTT. Protein: CASTTSGTPGLGAFF.

V is TRBV5-1 and J is TRBJ2-3, with 8 bases identical to TRBD1. Trimming at V came to 1 base and at J to 6 bases, leaving 7 bases not matched to a gene. Germline CDR1 is SGHRS and CDR2 is YFSETQ. The CDR3 contains 15 residues. CDR3 nucleotides: TGCGCCAGCAGCTTGACGACAGGGGACCTCGATACGCAGTATTTT. This translates into CASSLTTGDLDTQYF.